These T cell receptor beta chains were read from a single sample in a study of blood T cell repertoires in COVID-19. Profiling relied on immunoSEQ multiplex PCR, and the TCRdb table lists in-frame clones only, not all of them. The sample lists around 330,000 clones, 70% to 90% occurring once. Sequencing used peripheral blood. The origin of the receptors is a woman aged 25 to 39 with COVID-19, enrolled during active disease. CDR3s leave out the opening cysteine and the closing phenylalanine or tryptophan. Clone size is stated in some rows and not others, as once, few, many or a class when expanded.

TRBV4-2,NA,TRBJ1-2,ASSQDQGSGYT
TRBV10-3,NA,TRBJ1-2,AISEQGALTGYT
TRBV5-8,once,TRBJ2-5,ASSFLQETQY
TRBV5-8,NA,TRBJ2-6,ASSLVGTGPLRGANVLT
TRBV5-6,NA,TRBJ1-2,ASSFSTGSRQDYGYT
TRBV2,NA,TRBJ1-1,ASRGPSEAF
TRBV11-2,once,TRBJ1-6,ASSLEGSWANSPLH
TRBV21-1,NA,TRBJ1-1,ASSKVAGEGAF
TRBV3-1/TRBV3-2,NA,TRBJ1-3,ASSQALNTIY
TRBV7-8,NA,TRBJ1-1,ASQGQTNTEAF
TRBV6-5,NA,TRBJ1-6,ASSRTGGHSPLH
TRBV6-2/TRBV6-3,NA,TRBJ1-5,ASSYSSGTASNQPQH
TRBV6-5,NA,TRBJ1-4,ASRQGRNEKLF
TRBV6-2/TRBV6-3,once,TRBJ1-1,ASSAFLGTLNTEAF
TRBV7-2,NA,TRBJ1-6,ASGPDRRRSPLH
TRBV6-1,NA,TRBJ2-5,ASSEVARVETQY
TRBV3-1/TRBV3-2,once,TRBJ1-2,ASSQVSRDGYT
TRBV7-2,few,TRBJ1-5,ASSLRRGQIQPQH
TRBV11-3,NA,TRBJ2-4,ASSPGGGGGKNIQY
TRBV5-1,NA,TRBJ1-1,ASSPWGERNTEAF
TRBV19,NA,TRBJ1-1,ASNPTGLNTEAF
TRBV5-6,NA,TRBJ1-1,ASKAGANTEAF
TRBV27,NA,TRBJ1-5,ASSPAGQGRQPQH
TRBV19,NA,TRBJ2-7,ASRSSGEQY
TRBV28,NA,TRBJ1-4,ASSPGGGMGNEKLF
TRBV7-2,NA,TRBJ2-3,ASSTLAGGRTDTQY
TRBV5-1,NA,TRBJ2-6,ASSPEYSGANVLT